This paragraph reports one TCR beta chain. The CDR3 runs to 14 residues. V dropped 3 bases and J dropped 6; count of bases not matched to a gene: 7. Germline V gene data show CDR1 as MNHEY and CDR2 as SMNVEV (reference sequence). Sequencing was performed with immunoSEQ multiplex PCR; in TCRdb, only in-frame clones are kept and a portion is missing. The profile covers about 7,000 clones, with around two thirds appearing a single time and about a sixth taken by the ten largest. This sample was included in a study of chemoradiotherapy in HPV16-positive cancers. This sequence joins TRBV27 and TRBJ2-5; TRBD1 agrees at 7 bases. The material sequenced was tumor tissue, taken from a patient who underwent chemoradiotherapy. The origin of this receptor is a human donor with HPV-associated anogenital cancer. CDR3 sequence reads: CASSFGTEYQTQYF. DNA for the CDR3: TGTGCCAGCAGTTTCGGGACAGAATATCAGACCCAGTACTTC.